These 2 T cell receptor beta chains were all obtained from the same sample, sequenced in a study of shared clonotypes between healthy human individuals. The table came from immunoSEQ multiplex PCR; TCRdb's copy has only in-frame clones and leaves some out. This table holds a few hundred thousand clones, 65% to 70% found once. Sequenced sample: memory CD4+ T cells sorted from blood. Noted subset: CD45RA-negative fraction. These receptors all come from a man aged 25 to 45 in good health.

This clone was detected once. The V gene is TRBV11-2, the J gene TRBJ1-1, with D possibly TRBD1 on 6 matching bases. The V and J ends lost 3 bases and 6 bases respectively, with 8 bases between them. The CDR3 runs to 12 residues. The germline CDR1 and CDR2 sequences are SGHAT and FQNNGV. CDR3 sequence reads: CASSLDSAEAFF. For the CDR3, the DNA is TGTGCCAGCAGCTTGGACAGTGCTGAAGCTTTCTTT.

The V call is TRBV7-2, the J call TRBJ2-4; D is unclear. Germline values: CDR1 SGHTA, CDR2 FQGNSA. This CDR3 is 15 amino acids long. V lost 5 bases to trimming and J lost 0 bases, with 11 bases between them. The CDR3 sequence is CASSPKVLAKNIQYF. The CDR3 DNA is TGTGCCAGCAGCCCGAAAGTTCTAGCCAAAAACATTCAGTACTTC.